Listed here are 8 T cell receptor beta chains from one sample, sequenced in a study of technical replicates of blood from several donors. Clones were sequenced by immunoSEQ multiplex PCR, and TCRdb holds only the in-frame ones, with some missing. The repertoire holds tens of thousands of clones, with more than 85% as singletons. Source material: T cells isolated from PBMCs. All receptors derive from a human donor in good health. Some clones in this sample may be carry-over from other donors' samples.

This chain joins TRBV4-3 and TRBJ2-1; D may be TRBD2 (6 bases). CDR1 LGHNA and CDR2 YSLEER come from the germline V gene. CDR3 length: 15 residues. The V end lost 0 bases, the J end lost 1 base, and 7 bases lay between the germline ends. The CDR3 DNA sequence: TGCGCCAGCAGCCAAGATGCGGGATCCTACAATGAGCAGTTCTTC. The encoded protein is CASSQDAGSYNEQFF.

The gene calls are TRBV5-8 and TRBJ1-4; TRBD1 is a possible D gene (5 bases). Per germline, CDR1 SGHTS and CDR2 YDEGEE. Trimming took off 4 bases at V and 7 bases at J, with 14 bases between the two ends. The CDR3 extends over 14 amino acids. The CDR3 nucleotides are TGTGCCAGCAGCGCGACAGAACGCGTTGAAAAACTGTTTTTT. Its protein is CASSATERVEKLFF.

This chain connects TRBV9 to TRBJ2-1; TRBD2 agrees at 11 bases. There are 17 residues in the CDR3. Looked up from germline, CDR1 is SGDLS and CDR2 is YYNGEE. The trim removed 0 bases at V and 4 bases at J, leaving 6 bases unmatched. The CDR3 coding sequence is TGTGCCAGCAGCGTAGAAGGGGGACTAGCGGAGTACAATGAGCAGTTCTTC. Protein: CASSVEGGLAEYNEQFF.

V gene TRBV19 combines with J gene TRBJ1-2; D unclear. CDR3 size: 14 residues. V was clipped by 6 bases and J by 2 bases, with 13 bases between them. CDR1 and CDR2 from the germline V gene are LNHDA and SQIVND (reference sequence). The CDR3 reads CASSQEVLNYGYTF. In nucleotides, the CDR3 is TGTGCCAGTAGCCAAGAGGTACTGAACTATGGCTACACCTTC.

The chain links TRBV10-3 to TRBJ2-5; perhaps TRBD2 as D (6 bases). The end of the DNA fits TRBJ2-7 better, so the J call may be wrong. The CDR3 is 15 amino acids. Germline V lookup: CDR1 ENHRY, CDR2 SYGVKD. The CDR3 coding sequence is TGTGCCATCAGTGAGTCAGGCGGGACCACCTACGAGCAGTACTTC. Amino acids: CAISESGGTTYEQYF.

The chain has TRBV10-1 and TRBJ2-2; possible D gene TRBD2, 6 bases. There are 17 residues in the CDR3. The V gene's germline CDR1 is WNHNN and CDR2 SYGVQD (reference sequence). V lost 10 bases to trimming and J lost 4 bases, with 25 bases between them. The CDR3 region has the DNA TGCGCCAACTGGATGACTAGAGCGCGAGGTGGCACCGGGGAGCTGTTTTTT. It translates to CANWMTRARGGTGELFF.

The CDR3 is CASRRDRGVWMNTEAFF. The CDR3 bases are TGTGCCAGCAGGAGGGACAGGGGAGTCTGGATGAACACTGAAGCTTTCTTT. This chain joins TRBV28 and TRBJ1-1; TRBD1 aligns across 10 bases. This CDR3 spans 17 amino acids. Trimming cost V 6 bases and J 0 bases; bases outside gene matches: 10. Germline V gives CDR1 MDHEN, CDR2 SYDVKM.

V and J are TRBV18 and TRBJ2-1, with 10 bases aligning to TRBD2. Germline V gene data show CDR1 as KGHSH and CDR2 as LQKENI. The length of the CDR3 is 18 residues. V shed 1 base, J shed 7 bases, and the junction held 13 bases outside the gene matches. CDR3 sequence: CASSPLLMSGRAGNEQFF. As DNA, the CDR3 is TGTGCCAGCTCACCACTTTTAATGAGCGGGAGGGCCGGGAATGAGCAGTTCTTC.